This record looks at one TCR beta chain sequence and its context. The data are from a study of cytomegalovirus exposure and HLA in healthy donors. Use of 60 Vbeta and 13 Jbeta primers characterized the PCR. Produced via immunoSEQ multiplex PCR; TCRdb's table is partial and in-frame only. The sample includes 100,000 to 150,000 clones. The germline gives CDR1 SGHTA, CDR2 FQGTGA. V dropped 4 bases and J dropped 9; count of bases not matched to a gene: 6. The CDR3 totals 15 residues. The rearrangement joins TRBV7-3 to TRBJ2-1, with 13 bases fitting TRBD2. What was sequenced was PBMCs. This receptor was identified in a woman aged 40 to 50 in good health and CMV-seropositive. The CDR3 bases are TGTGCCAGCAGCTCCGGGACTAGCGGGATGGGTGAGCAGTTCTTC. Protein sequence: CASSSGTSGMGEQFF.